This TCR beta chain was sequenced in a study of CD8 T cells in Susac syndrome. The authors sequenced TCR beta from blood CD8+ and CD4+ T cells. It was treatment-naive patients with stable or active relapsing-remitting disease who made up the multiple sclerosis controls. Negative isolation yielded CD8+ and CD4+ T cells; FACS enriched TEMRA cells. With random hexamers, about 0.45 to 1 ug RNA was reverse transcribed. Amplification of the TCR beta CDR3 was carried out by immunoSEQ multiplex PCR, which spanned a total of 54 Vbeta and 13 Jbeta segments. TCRdb re-called the immunoSEQ multiplex PCR reads through MiXCR, storing one row per CDR3 protein. Among 150,000 to 200,000 distinct CDR3 sequences listed, 85% to 95% were seen once. Unmatched junction bases numbered 2, after V lost 3 bases and J lost 3 bases. The germline V gene encodes CDR1 SGHRS and CDR2 YFSETQ. The CDR3 has 15 residues.

The source is a human donor with multiple sclerosis. J is TRBJ2-7 and V is TRBV5-1; 14 bases are shared with TRBD2. The sample taken for sequencing was CD4+ T cells from PBMCs. CDR3 sequence reads: CASSSGTSGSYEQYF. The CDR3 DNA reads as TGCGCCAGCAGCTCCGGGACTAGCGGGAGCTACGAGCAGTACTTC.